Listed below are T cell receptor beta chains from one sample, sequenced in a study of blood T cell repertoires in COVID-19. The assay was immunoSEQ multiplex PCR, and TCRdb's table has in-frame clones only and misses some. Here the sample spans some 13,000 clones, around 85% being singletons. The sequencing input was peripheral blood. Receptors originate from a human donor in a cohort sampled during active COVID-19. CDR3s include the opening cysteine and the closing phenylalanine or tryptophan. The order of the fields is CDR3 length, V gene, clone size, CDR3 protein. Some rows have no size entry. The others give once, few or many, or a class for an expanded clone.

cdr3_length: 15
v_call: TRBV11-2
clone_size: -
cdr3_aa: CASSSGTSGTDTQYF

cdr3_length: 15
v_call: TRBV6-4
clone_size: -
cdr3_aa: CASSARTGGVSEAFF

cdr3_length: 15
v_call: TRBV7-2
clone_size: -
cdr3_aa: CASSSSGRGVYEQYF

cdr3_length: 14
v_call: TRBV11-2
clone_size: -
cdr3_aa: CATSGFSRANVLTF

cdr3_length: 14
v_call: TRBV29-1
clone_size: few
cdr3_aa: CSVGGTGATGELFF

cdr3_length: 14
v_call: TRBV27
clone_size: large
cdr3_aa: CASSLAGPLYEQYF

cdr3_length: 16
v_call: TRBV13
clone_size: -
cdr3_aa: CASSLGRLAGGNEQFF

cdr3_length: 18
v_call: TRBV27
clone_size: -
cdr3_aa: CASSLEPSGSGWTDTQYF

cdr3_length: 14
v_call: TRBV7-9
clone_size: -
cdr3_aa: CASSPGGTSDEQYF

cdr3_length: 12
v_call: TRBV5-6
clone_size: -
cdr3_aa: CASSAGLHEQFF

cdr3_length: 14
v_call: TRBV4-1
clone_size: -
cdr3_aa: CASSQETGRGTQYF

cdr3_length: 15
v_call: TRBV29-1
clone_size: -
cdr3_aa: CSVEGGGGASYEQYF

cdr3_length: 12
v_call: TRBV13
clone_size: -
cdr3_aa: CASSLGLQPQHF

cdr3_length: 15
v_call: TRBV6-5
clone_size: -
cdr3_aa: CASSLRGTGANVLTF

cdr3_length: 15
v_call: TRBV10-3
clone_size: few
cdr3_aa: CAITSGLAGGVEQYF

cdr3_length: 20
v_call: TRBV6-2/TRBV6-3
clone_size: -
cdr3_aa: CASSHSVGLAGGTLQETQYF

cdr3_length: 14
v_call: TRBV7-2
clone_size: -
cdr3_aa: CASSFDRANYGYTF

cdr3_length: 20
v_call: TRBV27
clone_size: -
cdr3_aa: CASSLSAGTSGRAFHNEQFF

cdr3_length: 14
v_call: TRBV27
clone_size: -
cdr3_aa: CASSLKGENNEQFF

cdr3_length: 12
v_call: TRBV10-2
clone_size: -
cdr3_aa: CASRDRLVEQYF

cdr3_length: 11
v_call: TRBV16
clone_size: -
cdr3_aa: CASSQTDEQYF

cdr3_length: 14
v_call: TRBV27
clone_size: -
cdr3_aa: CASSSSRHYYGYTF

cdr3_length: 14
v_call: TRBV10-3
clone_size: -
cdr3_aa: CAISGSTEITEAFF

cdr3_length: 13
v_call: TRBV29-1
clone_size: once
cdr3_aa: CSVGEGRNQPQHF

cdr3_length: 17
v_call: TRBV5-6
clone_size: -
cdr3_aa: CASSLVFGGRLNNEQFF

cdr3_length: 14
v_call: TRBV7-9
clone_size: -
cdr3_aa: CASSQYTDPYEQYF

cdr3_length: 14
v_call: TRBV5-1
clone_size: -
cdr3_aa: CASSLGPGNTEAFF

cdr3_length: 19
v_call: TRBV28
clone_size: -
cdr3_aa: CASSPIGISGTQYQETQYF

cdr3_length: 14
v_call: TRBV29-1
clone_size: -
cdr3_aa: CSVVRTSGINEQFF

cdr3_length: 15
v_call: TRBV5-6
clone_size: -
cdr3_aa: CASSMGGDSNQPQHF